The subject of this entry is one T cell receptor beta chain. In the authors' workflow: Reference gene primer amplification gave nucleated cell count estimates. Sequencing was performed with immunoSEQ multiplex PCR; in TCRdb, only in-frame clones are kept and a portion is missing. V and J calls plus clone size are reproduced from that table; the DNA served to infer D and trimming. Of about 250,000 clones listed, approximately 88% are singletons. The junction had 10 bases not matched to a gene; V was cut back by 2 bases and J by 5 bases. Per the germline V gene, CDR1 is SGHNT and CDR2 is YYREEE (reference sequence). The CDR3 totals 17 residues. The data were taken from a study of blood T cell repertoires in COVID-19. Study-level background: In each case, the material was cDNA or gDNA derived from T cells, B-cell-depleted T cells, or PBMCs.

One Seattle source followed patients from active infection through their disease course. The source of this sequence is a woman in her twenties or thirties with COVID-19, enrolled during active disease. The chain is built from TRBV5-4 and TRBJ2-5; 12 positions agree with TRBD2. Sequenced input: peripheral blood. CDR3 nucleotides: TGTGCCAGCAGCTTACCCCTAGCGGGGGGGCTGGGGGAGACCCAGTACTTC. Encoded protein: CASSLPLAGGLGETQYF. Full variable domain (rest looked up from reference TRBV5-4 and TRBJ2-5): ETGVTQSPTHLIKTRGQQVTLRCSSQSGHNTVSWYQQALGQGPQFIFQYYREEENGRGNFPPRFSGLQFPNYSSELNVNALELDDSALYLCASSLPLAGGLGETQYFGPGTRLLVL.